These 21 T cell receptor beta chains were sequenced from one sample in a study of blood T cell repertoires in COVID-19. Data came from immunoSEQ multiplex PCR; TCRdb stores just in-frame clones and leaves some out. The sample includes a few hundred thousand clones, approximately 83% seen only once; the top ten take 9.5% to 12%. Sequencing input: peripheral blood. Receptors originate from a woman in her 70s with acute or convalescent COVID-19.

The chain carries TRBV6-5 and TRBJ1-2; D is undetermined. Per germline, CDR1 MNHEY and CDR2 SVGAGI. V was clipped by 7 bases and J by 10 bases, with 19 bases between them. There are 13 residues in the CDR3. CDR3 bases: TGTGCCAGCATGCGCACGGCGGATATCGACTACACCTTC. This translates into CASMRTADIDYTF.

This chain links TRBV6-6 with TRBJ1-5; D gene unclear. The germline V and J ends were trimmed by 7 bases and 4 bases, with 14 bases remaining between them. Germline V gene data show CDR1 as MNHNY and CDR2 as SVGAGI (reference sequence). The length of the CDR3 is 14 residues. The CDR3 protein is CASMGAGGNQPQHF. The DNA of the CDR3 is TGTGCCAGCATGGGAGCGGGAGGGAATCAGCCCCAGCATTTT.

V usage is TRBV19 and J usage is TRBJ2-5; 7 bases fit TRBD1. The CDR3 loop spans 13 amino acids. With 8 bases clipped from V and 5 bases from J, the junction kept 8 bases outside the gene matches. From germline, CDR1 is LNHDA and CDR2 SQIVND (reference sequence). The CDR3 protein is CASRGGMSETQYF. The CDR3 coding sequence is TGTGCCAGTCGAGGGGGCATGTCGGAGACCCAGTACTTC.

Note on this clone: The junction does not match germline at one end; this may be a read error. The J gene is TRBJ2-5, the V gene TRBV2, with 8 bases that match TRBD2. The CDR3 is 13 residues long. Germline V gene data show CDR1 as SNHLY and CDR2 as FYNNEI. CDR3 nucleotides: TGTGCCAGCAGTGAAGCGACCGGGCGGGGGGAAGACTTC. Translating it yields CASSEATGRGEDF.

The rearrangement uses TRBV10-3 and TRBJ2-1; D is perhaps TRBD2 (7 bases). The CDR3 has 13 amino acids. Trimming took off 7 bases at V and 7 bases at J, with 14 bases between the two ends. The germline gives CDR1 ENHRY, CDR2 SYGVKD. CDR3: CAIKGGDWNEQFF. Here the CDR3 DNA reads TGTGCCATCAAAGGGGGGGATTGGAATGAGCAGTTCTTC.

The V call is TRBV5-1, the J call TRBJ2-3; 7 bases match TRBD1. The CDR3 spans 15 residues. J was trimmed by 8 bases and V by 3 bases; bases with no gene match: 12. The germline gives CDR1 SGHRS, CDR2 YFSETQ. The CDR3 nucleotides read TGCGCCAGCAGCTCTTCGGGGACAGAAGCTCGTACGCAGTATTTT. It codes for CASSSSGTEARTQYF.

The gene calls are TRBV5-1 and TRBJ2-1, with 9 bases that match TRBD2. J was trimmed by 2 bases and V by 0 bases; bases with no gene match: 6. This CDR3 is 17 amino acids long. Germline-derived CDR1 and CDR2 are SGHRS and YFSETQ. The CDR3 protein is CASSLDVSGGPYNEQFF. CDR3 nucleotide sequence: TGCGCCAGCAGCTTGGATGTTAGCGGGGGCCCCTACAATGAGCAGTTCTTC.

The V and J genes are TRBV28 and TRBJ2-2; 10 bases fit TRBD2. The germline gives CDR1 MDHEN, CDR2 SYDVKM. The CDR3 spans 18 residues. Unmatched junction bases numbered 16, after V lost 5 bases and J lost 7 bases. The CDR3 here is CASSPQALLAGSVGELFF. The DNA of the CDR3 is TGTGCCAGCAGTCCGCAAGCCTTACTAGCGGGGTCGGTCGGGGAGCTGTTTTTT.

The rearrangement joins TRBV24-1 to TRBJ2-1; TRBD2 matches 8 bases. Germline V CDR1 and CDR2: KGHDR, SFDVKD. Trimming took 2 bases from V and 7 from J; bases not matched to a gene: 6. This CDR3 is 15 amino acids long. The CDR3, as DNA: TGTGCCACCAGTGATTCCGGGGGGGCGGGGAATGAGCAGTTCTTC. This gives the protein CATSDSGGAGNEQFF.

The rearrangement joins TRBV6-5 to TRBJ1-5, with D maybe TRBD1 (6 bases). The CDR3 covers 15 residues. Germline CDR1 is MNHEY and CDR2 is SVGAGI. The ends were cut back, 6 bases at V and 5 bases at J, with 17 bases in the middle. CDR3 residues: CASRRSYEGDQPQHF. The CDR3 bases are TGTGCCAGCAGACGGAGTTACGAGGGGGATCAGCCCCAGCATTTT.

The chain uses TRBV6-1 and TRBJ2-3; D is perhaps TRBD1 (5 bases). The germline V gene encodes CDR1 MNHNS and CDR2 SASEGT. This CDR3 contains 16 residues. V lost 4 bases and J 4 bases, leaving 18 bases between the germline ends. CDR3 protein: CASSGPWGQQADTQYF. DNA for the CDR3: TGTGCCAGCAGTGGCCCTTGGGGCCAACAGGCAGATACGCAGTATTTT.

This chain joins TRBV6-5 and TRBJ2-2; weak D call: TRBD1 (6 bases). Germline CDR1 and CDR2: MNHEY and SVGAGI. Trimming removed 4 bases at V and 7 bases at J, with 10 bases between. CDR3 length: 13 residues. The CDR3 protein is CASSSGTIGELFF. In DNA, the CDR3 is TGTGCCAGCAGTTCCGGGACAATCGGGGAGCTGTTTTTT.

This chain connects TRBV19 to TRBJ1-1; no firm D call. The CDR3 contains 15 residues. Trimming removed 6 bases at V and 0 bases at J, with 14 bases between. From germline, CDR1 is LNHDA and CDR2 SQIVND (reference sequence). The CDR3 reads CASRTDGLMNTEAFF. For the CDR3, the DNA is TGTGCCAGTAGGACGGACGGACTTATGAACACTGAAGCTTTCTTT.

The chain joins TRBV6-1 to TRBJ1-3, with D hard to call. The CDR3 is made up of 15 amino acids. V was trimmed by 1 base and J by 11 bases, leaving 18 bases between them. Germline loops: CDR1 MNHNS, CDR2 SASEGT. The chain's CDR3 is CASSEVGGGTPAIYF. The CDR3, as DNA: TGTGCCAGCAGTGAAGTAGGAGGAGGAACCCCGGCCATATATTTT.

This sequence joins TRBV4-1 and TRBJ1-6; D is perhaps TRBD1 (6 bases). The V and J ends lost 4 bases and 8 bases respectively, with 15 bases between them. The CDR3 is made up of 15 amino acids. The germline V gene encodes CDR1 MGHRA and CDR2 YSYEKL. The CDR3 DNA is TGCGCCAGCAGCCGTGGGGCAGGGGCGGATTCACCCCTCCACTTT. This codes for CASSRGAGADSPLHF.

The chain carries TRBV5-1 and TRBJ1-1; the D gene is possibly TRBD1 (5 bases). Trimming stripped 2 bases from V and 4 bases from J, with 12 bases between. Germline CDR1 is SGHRS and CDR2 is YFSETQ. The CDR3 sequence is 14 residues long. This CDR3 reads CASSFEGVVTEAFF. In DNA form, the CDR3 reads TGCGCCAGCAGCTTCGAAGGGGTGGTCACTGAAGCTTTCTTT.

This clone has a handful of counts. This chain uses TRBV7-8 with TRBJ1-4; the match to TRBD1 covers 7 bases. Per germline, CDR1 SGHVS and CDR2 FQNEAQ. The CDR3 sequence is 14 residues long. Trimming removed 5 bases from V and 6 bases from J; junction bases left unmatched: 6. The CDR3 nucleotides read TGTGCCAGCAGCCAAGGGGGCGGGCATGAAAAACTGTTTTTT. This sequence encodes CASSQGGGHEKLFF.

The genes are TRBV2 and TRBJ1-2, with 9 bases fitting TRBD1. The trim removed 5 bases at V and 8 bases at J, leaving 9 bases unmatched. Germline CDR1 is SNHLY and CDR2 is FYNNEI. The CDR3 sequence is 14 residues long. The CDR3 nucleotides are TGTGCCAGCAGTCCCGGGACAGGGAGCCGGGGCTACACCTTC. It translates to CASSPGTGSRGYTF.

The gene calls are TRBV7-3 and TRBJ2-3; TRBD2 might be the D (5 bases). Germline V gene data show CDR1 as SGHTA and CDR2 as FQGTGA. The CDR3 runs 14 residues. With 5 bases removed from V and 4 bases from J, the gap between germline ends came to 13 bases. The CDR3 DNA reads as TGTGCCAGCAGCCCAGCGGCCCCTGCAGATACGCAGTATTTT. Translation gives CASSPAAPADTQYF.

The chain carries TRBV6-2 or TRBV6-3 and TRBJ2-3; tentatively, D is TRBD1 (6 bases). The CDR3 is 18 amino acids. Per the germline V gene, CDR1 is MNHEY and CDR2 is SVGEGT. V was clipped by 4 bases and J by 2 bases, with 22 bases between them. CDR3 region: CASSLFRSRDTDTDTQYF. CDR3 sequence (DNA): TGTGCCAGCAGTTTATTTAGATCCCGGGACACCGACACAGATACGCAGTATTTT.

V gene TRBV7-9 combines with J gene TRBJ2-7; D may be TRBD1 (6 bases). Germline CDR1 SEHNR, CDR2 FQNEAQ (reference sequence). The CDR3 spans 15 residues. V lost 5 bases to trimming and J lost 0 bases, with 14 bases between them. CDR3 residues: CASSLARDNSYEQYF. CDR3 sequence (DNA): TGTGCCAGCAGCCTTGCCCGGGACAACTCCTACGAGCAGTACTTC.